The 26 T cell receptor beta chains below come from one sample, sequenced in a study of early T cells in non-severe SARS-CoV-2 infection. TCRdb ran MiXCR on the 5' RACE reads and lists one entry per CDR3 protein. The table lists roughly 63,000 distinct CDR3 sequences, 10% to 15% of them singletons. Sequencing was carried out using whole blood. Source of these receptors: an adult who was a healthcare worker with PCR-confirmed SARS-CoV-2 infection or an uninfected control (not recorded which).

The chain recombines TRBV19 with TRBJ1-2; D ambiguous. The V gene's germline CDR1 is LNHDA and CDR2 SQIVND (reference sequence). This CDR3 is 13 amino acids long. The V gene lost 3 bases and the J gene lost 1 base, with 6 bases spanning the gap. The DNA for the CDR3 is TGTGCCAGTAGTATCCGCAATAACTATGGCTACACCTTC. Amino acids: CASSIRNNYGYTF.

There are many counts of this clonotype. This sequence joins TRBV7-2 and TRBJ2-7; D might be TRBD2 (5 bases). The CDR3 has 14 amino acids. Germline V gives CDR1 SGHTA, CDR2 FQGNSA. V lost 10 bases and J 2 bases, leaving 18 bases between the germline ends. Here the CDR3 reads CAIRREGPTYEQYF. The CDR3 DNA reads as TGTGCCATCAGGCGCGAGGGTCCCACCTACGAGCAGTACTTC.

This clonotype was counted only a few times. The chain couples TRBV2 to TRBJ2-7; 7 nucleotides line up with TRBD2. V was pared by 7 bases and J by 0 bases, with 12 bases of the junction left unmatched. The CDR3 covers 16 residues. Per germline, CDR1 SNHLY and CDR2 FYNNEI. The CDR3 sequence is CASTEGGGTGSYEQYF. In DNA, the CDR3 is TGTGCCAGCACCGAGGGCGGGGGTACAGGCTCCTACGAGCAGTACTTC.

The rearrangement links TRBV7-9 to TRBJ1-4; D unresolved. In germline, CDR1 is SEHNR, CDR2 FQNEAQ (reference sequence). Trimming shortened V by 4 bases and J by 8 bases, and 14 bases separated the two germline ends. The CDR3 length is 14 residues. CDR3 sequence: CASSSLERREKLFF. The CDR3 DNA reads as TGTGCCAGCAGCTCCCTGGAACGAAGGGAAAAACTGTTTTTT.

This clonotype was observed many times. The V and J genes are TRBV12-3 or TRBV12-4 and TRBJ1-1, with D unclear. This CDR3 contains 14 residues. The V end was cut by 3 bases, the J end by 3 bases, with 11 bases between. This CDR3 is CASSLRAVYTEAFF. CDR3 nucleotide sequence: TGTGCCAGCAGTTTGAGGGCCGTCTACACTGAAGCTTTCTTT.

This clonotype was detected ten times or more. The chain employs TRBV7-9 and TRBJ2-1; D is unclear. The length of the CDR3 is 13 residues. CDR1 SEHNR and CDR2 FQNEAQ come from the germline V gene (reference sequence). V was pared by 5 bases and J by 8 bases, with 13 bases between. The CDR3 DNA reads TGTGCCAGCAGCCGTCCTGGTCGGGATGAGCAGTTCTTC. Protein product: CASSRPGRDEQFF. Based on the CDR3 plus reference TRBV7-9 and TRBJ2-1, the full variable domain is DTGVSQNPRHKITKRGQNVTFRCDPISEHNRLYWYRQTLGQGPEFLTYFQNEAQLEKSRLLSDRFSAERPKGSFSTLEIQRTEQGDSAMYLCASSRPGRDEQFFGPGTRLTVL.

The chain links TRBV9 to TRBJ2-7; 11 nucleotides line up with TRBD1. In germline, CDR1 is SGDLS, CDR2 YYNGEE. The trim removed 3 bases at V and 1 base at J, leaving 3 bases unmatched. The CDR3 spans 15 residues. CDR3 protein: CASSDGQGASYEQYF. The CDR3 DNA reads TGTGCCAGCAGCGACGGACAGGGGGCATCCTACGAGCAGTACTTC.

There are many counts of this clonotype. The rearrangement uses TRBV7-2 and TRBJ1-4, with 7 positions matching TRBD1. Per germline, CDR1 SGHTA and CDR2 FQGNSA. V shed 5 bases, J shed 4 bases, and the junction held 10 bases outside the gene matches. This CDR3 is 16 amino acids long. This chain's CDR3 is CASSRDSGSINEKLFF. CDR3 in DNA: TGTGCCAGCAGCCGGGACAGCGGATCGATTAATGAAAAACTGTTTTTT.

This clonotype has just a few counts. J is TRBJ1-1 and V is TRBV10-3, with a tentative D call TRBD1 (5 bases). The CDR3 totals 16 residues. Trimming shortened V by 6 bases and J by 1 base, and 18 bases separated the two germline ends. Germline V lookup: CDR1 ENHRY, CDR2 SYGVKD. Here the CDR3 DNA reads TGTGCCATCAGCCCTGGGCGGGGACGCCAGAACACTGAAGCTTTCTTT. Protein sequence: CAISPGRGRQNTEAFF.

This clonotype has more than one count but fewer than ten. V gene TRBV7-8 combines with J gene TRBJ1-4; D gene ambiguous. Trimming shortened V by 7 bases and J by 0 bases, and 15 bases separated the two germline ends. This CDR3 spans 16 amino acids. Germline V gene sequence: CDR1 SGHVS, CDR2 FQNEAQ. The CDR3: CASNPSASSTNEKLFF. The DNA for the CDR3 is TGTGCCAGCAATCCCTCCGCGAGTTCAACTAATGAAAAACTGTTTTTT.

This clonotype was observed at least ten times. J is TRBJ2-7 and V is TRBV9; D might be TRBD1 or TRBD2, each matching 5 bases. CDR1 is SGDLS and CDR2 is YYNGEE in the germline V gene. The length of the CDR3 is 12 residues. Trimming removed 8 bases at V and 3 bases at J, with 12 bases between. The DNA of the CDR3 is TGTGCCAGTAGTCCAGGGAGCTACGAGCAGTACTTC. It codes for CASSPGSYEQYF.

This clonotype was observed many times. The J gene is TRBJ2-1, the V gene TRBV7-6; D may correspond to TRBD1 or TRBD2 (5 bases each). Germline V gene lookup returns CDR1 SGHVS and CDR2 FNYEAQ. This CDR3 comprises 17 residues. V lost 1 base and J 2 bases, leaving 15 bases between the germline ends. CDR3 bases: TGTGCCAGCAGCTTAGGAGTCTACCAGGGACCCTACAATGAGCAGTTCTTC. Its protein is CASSLGVYQGPYNEQFF. Based on the CDR3 plus reference TRBV7-6 and TRBJ2-1, the full variable domain is GAGVSQSPRYKVTKRGQDVALRCDPISGHVSLYWYRQALGQGPEFLTYFNYEAQQDKSGLPNDRFSAERPEGSISTLTIQRTEQRDSAMYRCASSLGVYQGPYNEQFFGPGTRLTVL.

Notes on this clonotype: With a much larger clone just one base away, this may be a read error. J is TRBJ2-5 and V is TRBV20-1; a weak D match, TRBD1 (6 bases). The CDR3 spans 14 residues. Per germline, CDR1 DFQATT and CDR2 SNEGSKA (reference sequence). The CDR3 region is CRASPLGAQETQYF. The CDR3, as DNA: TGCAGAGCTAGTCCCCTGGGGGCCCAAGAGACCCAGTACTTC.

This clonotype was recorded many times. The V and J genes are TRBV2 and TRBJ1-5; 7 positions agree with TRBD1. This CDR3 is 16 amino acids long. Germline loops: CDR1 SNHLY, CDR2 FYNNEI. V shed 4 bases and J 1 base; nucleotides not matched to a gene: 7. DNA for the CDR3: TGTGCCAGCAGTGGCGCAGGGGGTCGCAGCAATCAGCCCCAGCATTTT. Its protein product is CASSGAGGRSNQPQHF.

The V and J genes are TRBV3-1 and TRBJ1-2; a weak D match, TRBD1 (6 bases). The CDR3 spans 16 residues. From germline, CDR1 is LGHDT and CDR2 YNNKEL (reference sequence). Trimming shortened V by 1 base and J by 5 bases, and 17 bases separated the two germline ends. The CDR3 region is CASSQGPAAGAYGYTF. The CDR3 nucleotides read TGTGCCAGCAGCCAAGGCCCCGCGGCAGGGGCATATGGCTACACCTTC.

This clonotype was seen repeatedly, ten times or more. The chain joins TRBV3-1 to TRBJ1-2; the D is unclear. V was shortened by 4 bases and J by 7 bases, with 16 bases between the two germline ends. The CDR3 is 14 residues long. Germline loops: CDR1 LGHDT, CDR2 YNNKEL (reference sequence). CDR3 coding DNA: TGTGCCAGCAGCCTGGGAATGGGCGCGGGTGGCTACACCTTC. Its translation: CASSLGMGAGGYTF.

In this sample, this clonotype turned up many times. The V gene is TRBV2, the J gene TRBJ2-5; no clear D gene. Trimming took off 6 bases at V and 0 bases at J, with 26 bases between the two ends. Germline V lookup: CDR1 SNHLY, CDR2 FYNNEI. CDR3 length equals 19 residues. CDR3 sequence: CASRTGPQQIVNNQETQYF. The CDR3 DNA reads as TGTGCCAGCAGAACCGGACCACAGCAAATTGTAAATAACCAAGAGACCCAGTACTTC.

This clonotype was found many times. The chain employs TRBV18 and TRBJ2-3, with 9 bases identical to TRBD2. There are 17 residues in the CDR3. V lost 0 bases to trimming and J lost 5 bases; unmatched junction nucleotides: 9. Looked up from germline, CDR1 is KGHSH and CDR2 is LQKENI. The DNA of the CDR3 is TGTGCCAGCTCACCACCAGCGGCGGGGGGGCCAAGAGATACGCAGTATTTT. It codes for CASSPPAAGGPRDTQYF.

The rearrangement uses TRBV12-3 or TRBV12-4 and TRBJ1-1; 7 bases map to TRBD1. CDR3 size: 15 residues. V dropped 0 bases and J dropped 2; count of bases not matched to a gene: 3. CDR3 sequence: CASSLAGQSNTEAFF. DNA of the CDR3: TGTGCCAGCAGTTTAGCGGGACAGAGTAACACTGAAGCTTTCTTT.

The chain recombines TRBV2 with TRBJ2-7; 12 nucleotides line up with TRBD2. CDR3 length equals 14 residues. Losses at the gene ends were 7 bases for V and 2 bases for J; bases not matched to a gene: 3. Germline CDR1 SNHLY, CDR2 FYNNEI. This CDR3 is CASKTSGRTYEQYF. Written as DNA, the CDR3 is TGTGCCAGCAAGACTAGCGGGAGAACCTACGAGCAGTACTTC.

This clonotype was seen only once. The J gene is TRBJ2-7, the V gene TRBV27, with 12 bases lining up with TRBD2. Germline CDR1 is MNHEY and CDR2 is SMNVEV (reference sequence). The CDR3 is 16 amino acids. The V segment lost 6 bases and the J segment 1 base; nucleotides outside the gene matches: 7. In nucleotides, the CDR3 is TGTGCCAGCAGCAATCTAGCGGGGGGGCAGTCCTACGAGCAGTACTTC. It specifies CASSNLAGGQSYEQYF.

This clonotype has just a few counts. The genes are TRBV12-3 or TRBV12-4 and TRBJ2-2; 11 bases line up with TRBD2. V dropped 5 bases and J dropped 5; count of bases not matched to a gene: 4. The CDR3 is 15 residues long. The DNA for the CDR3 is TGTGCCAGCAGTCCTAGCGGGGGGAGAACCGGGGAGCTGTTTTTT. Its translation is CASSPSGGRTGELFF.

This clonotype was seen many times. The CDR3 bases are TGTGCCAGCAGCTTATGGGGCCCCGGGGAGCTGTTTTTT. Translated: CASSLWGPGELFF. This rearrangement joins TRBV11-1 to TRBJ2-2; D may be TRBD1 (5 bases). The V gene's germline CDR1 is SGHAT and CDR2 FQDESV (reference sequence). The CDR3 has 13 residues. V lost 2 bases to trimming and J lost 6 bases, with 7 bases between them.

This clonotype was counted at least ten times. The chain has TRBV6-2 or TRBV6-3 and TRBJ2-1, with a weak D call TRBD1 (6 bases). The CDR3 totals 13 residues. The germline V and J ends were trimmed by 6 bases and 2 bases, with 8 bases remaining between them. CDR1 and CDR2 from the germline V gene are MNHEY and SVGEGT. CDR3 in amino acids: CASSWTAYNEQFF. Here the CDR3 DNA reads TGTGCCAGCAGCTGGACAGCCTACAATGAGCAGTTCTTC.

This clonotype was counted at least ten times. The chain is built from TRBV7-2 and TRBJ1-1; possibly TRBD1 for D (6 bases). Trimming took off 1 base at V and 4 bases at J, with 10 bases between the two ends. CDR3 length: 14 amino acids. From germline, CDR1 is SGHTA and CDR2 FQGNSA. The chain's CDR3 is CASSLGGAVTEAFF. The CDR3 DNA follows: TGTGCCAGCAGCTTAGGGGGGGCAGTCACTGAAGCTTTCTTT.

The sample holds a few counts of this clonotype. This chain uses TRBV7-9 with TRBJ2-5; D may be TRBD1 or TRBD2 (6 bases each). The CDR3 is 13 amino acids. Germline CDR1 and CDR2: SEHNR and FQNEAQ (reference sequence). V gave up 3 bases and J gave up 5 bases, with 10 bases separating them. Written as DNA, the CDR3 is TGTGCCAGCAGCTTGGGGGGCTCGGAGACCCAGTACTTC. This codes for CASSLGGSETQYF.